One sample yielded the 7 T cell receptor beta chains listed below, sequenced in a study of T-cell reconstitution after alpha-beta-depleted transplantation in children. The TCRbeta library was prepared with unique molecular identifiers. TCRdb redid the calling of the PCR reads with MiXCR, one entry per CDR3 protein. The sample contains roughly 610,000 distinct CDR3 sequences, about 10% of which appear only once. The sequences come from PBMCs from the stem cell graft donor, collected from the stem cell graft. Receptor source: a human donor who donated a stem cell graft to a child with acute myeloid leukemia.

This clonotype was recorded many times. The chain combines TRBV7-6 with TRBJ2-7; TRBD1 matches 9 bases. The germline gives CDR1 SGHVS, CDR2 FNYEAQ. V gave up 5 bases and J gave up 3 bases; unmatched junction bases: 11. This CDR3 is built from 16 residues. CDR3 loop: CASSGDGGQGFYEQYF. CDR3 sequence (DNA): TGTGCCAGCAGCGGGGACGGGGGACAGGGATTCTACGAGCAGTACTTC.

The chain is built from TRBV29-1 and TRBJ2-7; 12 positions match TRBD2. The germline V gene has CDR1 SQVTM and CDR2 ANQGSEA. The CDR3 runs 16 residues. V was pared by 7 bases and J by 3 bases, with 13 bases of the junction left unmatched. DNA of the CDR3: TGCAGCGCAGGACCGATACTAGCGGGAGGTAACTACGAGCAGTACTTC. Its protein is CSAGPILAGGNYEQYF.

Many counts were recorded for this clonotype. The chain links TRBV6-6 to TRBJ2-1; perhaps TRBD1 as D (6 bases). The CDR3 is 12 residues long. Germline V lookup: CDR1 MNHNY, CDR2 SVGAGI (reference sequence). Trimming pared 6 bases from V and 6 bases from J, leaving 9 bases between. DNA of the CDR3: TGTGCCAGCAGAGGGGGTCTCAATGAGCAGTTCTTC. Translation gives CASRGGLNEQFF.

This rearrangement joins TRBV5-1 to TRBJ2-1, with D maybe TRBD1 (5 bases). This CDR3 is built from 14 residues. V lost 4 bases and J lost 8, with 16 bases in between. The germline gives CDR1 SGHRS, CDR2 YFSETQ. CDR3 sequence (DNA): TGCGCCAGCAGCAACAGGCCAGGGATCGATGAGCAGTTCTTC. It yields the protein CASSNRPGIDEQFF.

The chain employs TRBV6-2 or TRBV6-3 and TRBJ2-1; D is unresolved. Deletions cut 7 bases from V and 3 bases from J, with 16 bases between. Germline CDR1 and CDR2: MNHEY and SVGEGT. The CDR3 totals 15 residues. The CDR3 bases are TGTGCCAGCACCCCCACCAACGGGTACTACAATGAGCAGTTCTTC. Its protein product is CASTPTNGYYNEQFF.

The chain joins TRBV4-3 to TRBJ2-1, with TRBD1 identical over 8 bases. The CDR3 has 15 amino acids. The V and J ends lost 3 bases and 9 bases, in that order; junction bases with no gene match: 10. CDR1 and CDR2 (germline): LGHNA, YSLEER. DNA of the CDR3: TGCGCCAGCAGCCATTCCTCCTTCACAGGGGGTGAGCAGTTCTTC. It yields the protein CASSHSSFTGGEQFF.

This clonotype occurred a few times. The CDR3 DNA sequence: TGCAGCGTTGTTGGGCAGGGGAGGGCGGGAGGCCCCTACGAGCAGTACTTC. Translated: CSVVGQGRAGGPYEQYF. The chain is built from TRBV29-1 and TRBJ2-7; 8 nucleotides align to TRBD2. The germline gives CDR1 SQVTM, CDR2 ANQGSEA. CDR3 length equals 17 residues. V lost 4 bases and J lost 2; bases outside the gene matches: 16.